Shown below are 25 T cell receptor beta chains from a single sample sequenced in a study of cytomegalovirus exposure and HLA in healthy donors. A multiplex PCR was run with 60 Vbeta primers and 13 Jbeta primers. Clones were sequenced by immunoSEQ multiplex PCR, and TCRdb holds only the in-frame ones, with some missing. The sample shows 140,000 or so clones, around 80% of them seen only once. Sequenced: PBMCs. The receptor source for this set is a woman aged 60-75 years in good health and CMV-seropositive.

The chain joins TRBV7-8 to TRBJ2-1; no firm D call. Deletions cut 5 bases from V and 5 bases from J, with 10 bases between. Germline CDR1 is SGHVS and CDR2 is FQNEAQ. CDR3 length: 13 amino acids. Written as DNA, the CDR3 is TGTGCCAGCAGCCCTAACTTGAACAATGAGCAGTTCTTC. This sequence encodes CASSPNLNNEQFF.

This chain links TRBV5-6 with TRBJ1-5; tentatively, D is TRBD1 (5 bases). Trimming took off 5 bases at V and 0 bases at J, with 21 bases between the two ends. The CDR3 runs 18 residues. Germline V CDR1 and CDR2: SGHDT, YYEEEE. The CDR3 sequence is CASSIYRPALYSNQPQHF. In DNA, the CDR3 is TGTGCCAGCAGTATTTACAGGCCAGCCCTTTATAGCAATCAGCCCCAGCATTTT.

The chain has TRBV28 and TRBJ1-5, with 9 bases matching TRBD1. Per the germline V gene, CDR1 is MDHEN and CDR2 is SYDVKM. The V gene end was trimmed by 6 bases and the J gene end by 6 bases; junction bases not matched to a gene: 3. The CDR3 covers 13 residues. The CDR3 DNA is TGTGCCAGCAGGGGGACAGGGCCTCAGCCCCAGCATTTT. It specifies CASRGTGPQPQHF. Based on the CDR3 plus reference TRBV28 and TRBJ1-5, the full variable domain is DVKVTQSSRYLVKRTGEKVFLECVQDMDHENMFWYRQDPGLGLRLIYFSYDVKMKEKGDIPEGYSVSREKKERFSLILESASTNQTSMYLCASRGTGPQPQHFGDGTRLSIL.

The chain is built from TRBV28 and TRBJ2-2; perhaps TRBD2 as D (5 bases). V was pared by 5 bases and J by 1 base, with 14 bases between. CDR1 MDHEN and CDR2 SYDVKM come from the germline V gene. The CDR3 is 16 amino acids. CDR3 region: CASSPSASGNTGELFF. The CDR3 DNA reads as TGTGCCAGCAGTCCGTCCGCGAGCGGGAACACCGGGGAGCTGTTTTTT.

This sequence joins TRBV10-3 and TRBJ1-1; possibly TRBD1 for D (6 bases). V was cut by 4 bases and J by 0 bases, with 9 bases left in between. The CDR3 is 14 amino acids. CDR1 and CDR2 (germline): ENHRY, SYGVKD. CDR3: CAISGTVLNTEAFF. CDR3 DNA: TGTGCCATCAGTGGGACAGTATTGAACACTGAAGCTTTCTTT.

V and J are TRBV7-2 and TRBJ2-7; D not resolved. Germline CDR1 and CDR2: SGHTA and FQGNSA. This CDR3 has 11 amino acids. V was shortened by 4 bases and J by 6 bases, with 7 bases between the two germline ends. The CDR3, as DNA: TGTGCCAGCAGCTCACCGGGCGAGCAGTACTTC. Translation gives CASSSPGEQYF.

The rearrangement links TRBV18 to TRBJ2-1; TRBD2 matches 7 bases. With V trimmed by 6 bases and J by 1 base, 0 bases remained unmatched. The CDR3 totals 13 residues. Germline lookup yields CDR1 KGHSH and CDR2 LQKENI. In DNA, the CDR3 is TGTGCCAGCTCGGGGGGGTCCTACAATGAGCAGTTCTTC. Translated: CASSGGSYNEQFF.

The chain couples TRBV6-1 to TRBJ2-1; possibly TRBD1 for D (7 bases). The CDR3 extends over 15 amino acids. Trimming shortened V by 2 bases and J by 5 bases, and 13 bases separated the two germline ends. Looked up from germline, CDR1 is MNHNS and CDR2 is SASEGT. CDR3 loop: CASSEQGEVNNEQFF. The CDR3 region has the DNA TGTGCCAGCAGTGAACAGGGGGAGGTAAACAATGAGCAGTTCTTC.

This clone was picked up a small number of times. The gene calls are TRBV5-1 and TRBJ2-1, with 9 positions matching TRBD1. Germline CDR1 reads SGHRS; CDR2 reads YFSETQ. Trimming removed 4 bases from V and 5 bases from J; junction bases left unmatched: 4. There are 14 residues in the CDR3. For the CDR3, the DNA is TGCGCCAGCAGCCGGGACAGGGATAACAATGAGCAGTTCTTC. It encodes CASSRDRDNNEQFF. Drawing the rest from reference TRBV5-1 and TRBJ2-1, the complete variable domain is KAGVTQTPRYLIKTRGQQVTLSCSPISGHRSVSWYQQTPGQGLQFLFEYFSETQRNKGNFPGRFSGRQFSNSRSEMNVSTLELGDSALYLCASSRDRDNNEQFFGPGTRLTVL.

The chain employs TRBV19 and TRBJ1-6, with D perhaps matching TRBD1 (6 bases). Deletions cut 3 bases from V and 7 bases from J, with 7 bases between. The CDR3 sequence is 13 residues long. Germline assignment: CDR1 LNHDA and CDR2 SQIVND (reference sequence). CDR3 coding DNA: TGTGCCAGTAGTATGGACAGCAATTCACCCCTCCACTTT. Translated, it gives CASSMDSNSPLHF.

The chain joins TRBV18 to TRBJ1-1; perhaps TRBD1 as D (6 bases). The CDR3 sequence is 14 residues long. Germline V gene data show CDR1 as KGHSH and CDR2 as LQKENI. Trimming removed 2 bases at V and 1 base at J, with 8 bases between. The DNA of the CDR3 is TGTGCCAGCTCACCAGAACAGGGGAACACTGAAGCTTTCTTT. Encoded protein: CASSPEQGNTEAFF. The variable domain in full, with the rest retrieved from reference TRBV18 and TRBJ1-1, is NAGVMQNPRHLVRRRGQEARLRCSPMKGHSHVYWYRQLPEEGLKFMVYLQKENIIDESGMPKERFSAEFPKEGPSILRIQQVVRGDSAAYFCASSPEQGNTEAFFGQGTRLTVV.

V and J are TRBV15 and TRBJ2-7; possible D gene TRBD2, 5 bases. The germline CDR1 and CDR2 sequences are LNHNV and YYDKDF (reference sequence). V gave up 4 bases and J gave up 4 bases, with 8 bases separating them. The CDR3 has 12 residues. CDR3 coding DNA: TGTGCCACCAGCACCCCGGGGTACGAGCAGTACTTC. This sequence encodes CATSTPGYEQYF.

The V call is TRBV2, the J call TRBJ2-1; 9 positions agree with TRBD2. The germline gives CDR1 SNHLY, CDR2 FYNNEI. The CDR3 is 14 residues long. J lost 9 bases, V lost 5 bases, and 8 bases had no gene match. The CDR3: CASSISGSIVEQFF. Written as DNA, the CDR3 is TGTGCCAGCAGTATTAGCGGGAGTATCGTTGAGCAGTTCTTC.

This clone occurred once. This chain joins TRBV21-1 and TRBJ2-1; no DNA check was done on the table's D call, TRBD1. TRBV21-1 is given as a pseudogene. The CDR3 loop spans 18 amino acids. CDR3 sequence: CASSILVTGHSSYNEQFF. The CDR3 nucleotides read TGTGCCAGCAGCATTCTGGTTACGGGACATAGCTCCTACAATGAGCAGTTCTTC.

This rearrangement joins TRBV5-1 to TRBJ2-3; the match to TRBD2 covers 9 bases. The germline CDR1 and CDR2 sequences are SGHRS and YFSETQ. The CDR3 spans 14 residues. The V gene end was trimmed by 5 bases and the J gene end by 1 base; junction bases not matched to a gene: 2. The CDR3 bases are TGCGCCAGCAGGACTAGCGGCGGCACAGATACGCAGTATTTT. Its translation: CASRTSGGTDTQYF.

The V gene is TRBV19, the J gene TRBJ1-5; possible D gene TRBD1, 5 bases. V lost 3 bases, J lost 7 bases, and 13 bases lay in between. Per the germline V gene, CDR1 is LNHDA and CDR2 is SQIVND (reference sequence). This CDR3 is built from 14 residues. CDR3 sequence (DNA): TGTGCCAGTAGTATGGTCAGGGCCCGCCAGCCCCAGCATTTT. It encodes CASSMVRARQPQHF.

This rearrangement joins TRBV7-2 to TRBJ1-1; 9 nucleotides agree with TRBD1. V lost 5 bases to trimming and J lost 5 bases; unmatched junction nucleotides: 6. This CDR3 is 14 amino acids long. Germline CDR1 SGHTA, CDR2 FQGNSA. The CDR3 spells CASSMTGGRTEAFF. In nucleotides, the CDR3 is TGTGCCAGCAGCATGACAGGGGGAAGAACTGAAGCTTTCTTT.

The chain couples TRBV25-1 to TRBJ1-1, with D maybe TRBD1 (5 bases). Germline loops: CDR1 MGHDK, CDR2 SYGVNS. V lost 7 bases and J lost 6, with 18 bases in between. The CDR3 loop spans 14 amino acids. The CDR3: CASNPGGGMAEAFF. The CDR3 nucleotides read TGTGCCAGCAACCCCGGGGGGGGTATGGCTGAAGCTTTCTTT.

J is TRBJ1-2 and V is TRBV19, with 9 positions matching TRBD1. CDR3 length: 14 amino acids. The trim removed 6 bases at V and 6 bases at J, leaving 8 bases unmatched. Germline CDR1 reads LNHDA; CDR2 reads SQIVND (reference sequence). This CDR3 is CASRKQGAQDGYTF. The CDR3, as DNA: TGTGCCAGTAGGAAACAGGGGGCGCAGGATGGCTACACCTTC.

The DNA of the CDR3 is TGTGCCAGCAGCTTGGCCGGGACAGGGATGAGGGAGCAGTACTTC. It specifies CASSLAGTGMREQYF. J is TRBJ2-7 and V is TRBV5-4, with TRBD1 matching over 9 bases. Trimming removed 0 bases from V and 7 bases from J; junction bases left unmatched: 8. CDR1 and CDR2 (germline): SGHNT, YYREEE (reference sequence). This CDR3 region has 15 residues.

This chain connects TRBV6-5 to TRBJ2-5; tentative D call: TRBD2 (7 bases). The CDR3 is made up of 16 amino acids. The germline V gene has CDR1 MNHEY and CDR2 SVGAGI. Trimming stripped 2 bases from V and 4 bases from J, with 17 bases between. CDR3 sequence reads: CASSYGGLGGVETQYF. In nucleotides, the CDR3 is TGTGCCAGCAGTTACGGCGGACTAGGGGGTGTAGAGACCCAGTACTTC.

The chain employs TRBV30 and TRBJ1-5; 7 positions agree with TRBD1. The V and J ends lost 2 bases and 7 bases, in that order; junction bases with no gene match: 17. CDR1 is GTSNPN, CDR2 SVGIG, per germline (reference sequence). The CDR3 runs to 17 residues. CDR3 nucleotide sequence: TGTGCCTGGAGTCCCAGGACTTCAGGGGGACGGGGGCAGCCCCAGCATTTT. Amino acid sequence: CAWSPRTSGGRGQPQHF.

This clone came up once. The J gene is TRBJ2-7, the V gene TRBV7-9, with D maybe TRBD1 (6 bases). V was pared by 8 bases and J by 2 bases, with 13 bases between. Germline-derived CDR1 and CDR2 are SEHNR and FQNEAQ (reference sequence). The CDR3 totals 13 residues. In nucleotides, the CDR3 is TGTGCCAGCTCAGGGGCAGGCCCCTACGAGCAGTACTTC. This sequence encodes CASSGAGPYEQYF.

This clone was seen a few times. V usage is TRBV5-1 and J usage is TRBJ2-1; 8 bases are shared with TRBD1. This CDR3 spans 14 amino acids. V gave up 0 bases and J gave up 7 bases; unmatched junction bases: 3. CDR1 and CDR2 from the germline V gene are SGHRS and YFSETQ. As DNA, the CDR3 is TGCGCCAGCAGCTTGGGGGACAGGATAAATGAGCAGTTCTTC. Its protein is CASSLGDRINEQFF. The full variable domain, in which reference TRBV5-1 and TRBJ2-1 provide the parts outside the CDR3, is KAGVTQTPRYLIKTRGQQVTLSCSPISGHRSVSWYQQTPGQGLQFLFEYFSETQRNKGNFPGRFSGRQFSNSRSEMNVSTLELGDSALYLCASSLGDRINEQFFGPGTRLTVL.

This chain links TRBV11-2 with TRBJ2-1; TRBD2 matches 10 bases. This CDR3 comprises 19 residues. V shed 1 base, J shed 4 bases, and the junction held 13 bases outside the gene matches. Germline V gene lookup returns CDR1 SGHAT and CDR2 FQNNGV. CDR3 nucleotides: TGTGCCAGCAGCTTAGGGACTAGCGGCTCCTATAATTTGTACAATGAGCAGTTCTTC. Its translation is CASSLGTSGSYNLYNEQFF.